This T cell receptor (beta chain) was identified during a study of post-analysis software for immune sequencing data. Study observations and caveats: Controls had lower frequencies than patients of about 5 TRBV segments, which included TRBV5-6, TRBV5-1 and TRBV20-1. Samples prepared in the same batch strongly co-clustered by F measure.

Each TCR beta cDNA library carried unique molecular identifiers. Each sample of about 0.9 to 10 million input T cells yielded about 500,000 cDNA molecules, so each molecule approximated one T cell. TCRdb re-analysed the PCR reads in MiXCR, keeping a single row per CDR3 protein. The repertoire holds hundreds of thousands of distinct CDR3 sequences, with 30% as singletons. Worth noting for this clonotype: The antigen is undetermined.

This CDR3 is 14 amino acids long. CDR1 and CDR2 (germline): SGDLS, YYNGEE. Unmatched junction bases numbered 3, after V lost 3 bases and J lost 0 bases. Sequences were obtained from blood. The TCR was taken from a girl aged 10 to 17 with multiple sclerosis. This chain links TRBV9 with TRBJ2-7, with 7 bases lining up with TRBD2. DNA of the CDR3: TGTGCCAGCAGCGCGTGGGACTACTCCTACGAGCAGTACTTC. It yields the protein CASSAWDYSYEQYF.